This T cell receptor beta chain was retrieved from a study of shared clonotypes between healthy human individuals. Several immunoSEQ plates held equal portions of the genomic DNA taken from each subset. On sorted subsets, replicate PCRs used about 200 ng DNA, or 25,000 to 35,000 T cell genomes. The method was immunoSEQ multiplex PCR; TCRdb's version includes in-frame clones alone and lacks a portion of them. The sample has some 1,900,000 clones; about 95% are singletons. Findings of the study overall: Naive subsets tended to show greater estimated richness than memory subsets.

The V end was cut by 4 bases, the J end by 1 base, with 12 bases between. This CDR3 has 14 residues. Germline assignment: CDR1 SGHNT and CDR2 YYREEE (reference sequence). Points on this clone: Its antigen is undetermined. Within the sample, other DNA sequences also encode this same CDR3.

CD45RO-negative CD8 cells positively selected for CCR7 made up the naive population, which excluded terminally differentiated effector memory CD45RA+ cells. All donors were Caucasian adults living in Nashville, Tennessee. The rearrangement uses TRBV5-4 and TRBJ2-7; D is possibly TRBD1 (5 bases). This TCR came from a man between 18 and 29 years old in good health. Sequenced: naive CD8+ T cells sorted from blood. CDR3 protein: CASSLGPGSYEQYF. As DNA, the CDR3 is TGTGCCAGCAGCCTGGGGCCAGGGTCCTACGAGCAGTACTTC. Looking up the rest from reference TRBV5-4 and TRBJ2-7 gives the full variable domain: ETGVTQSPTHLIKTRGQQVTLRCSSQSGHNTVSWYQQALGQGPQFIFQYYREEENGRGNFPPRFSGLQFPNYSSELNVNALELDDSALYLCASSLGPGSYEQYFGPGTRLTVT.